These T cell receptor beta chains were read from a single sample in a study of OX40 agonist ivuxolimab in advanced cancers. TCRdb keeps only in-frame clones here, not all; method: immunoSEQ multiplex PCR. The sample lists nearly 85,000 clones, 75% to 90% occurring once. The sample consisted of CD4+ or CD8+ T cells sorted from blood, taken in a trial of the OX40 agonist ivuxolimab. Source of these receptors: an adult with an advanced solid tumor such as melanoma, head and neck, liver or kidney cancer. Each CDR3 is given with its conserved first and last residue. D genes are given only for firm matches. Clone size is given for some rows only: seen once, a few or many times, or a class if the clone is expanded.

J | D | V | size | CDR3 | DNA
TRBJ2-7 | TRBD2 | TRBV7-9 | once | CASTSYGGISYEQYF | TGTGCCAGCACCTCTTACGGGGGGATCTCCTACGAGCAGTACTTC
TRBJ2-3 | TRBD1 | TRBV11-3 | NA | CASSRRQGYTDTQYF | TGTGCCAGCAGCAGGAGACAGGGCTACACAGATACGCAGTATTTT
TRBJ1-4 | NA | TRBV5-1 | NA | CASQRGENEKLFF | TGCGCCAGCCAAAGGGGTGAGAATGAAAAACTGTTTTTT
TRBJ2-2 | NA | TRBV9 | few | CASSVHLATGELFF | TGTGCCAGCAGCGTCCATCTGGCTACCGGGGAGCTGTTTTTT
TRBJ2-7 | TRBD2 | TRBV7-2 | NA | CASSFMGGTYEQYF | TGTGCCAGCAGCTTTATGGGGGGGACCTACGAGCAGTACTTC
TRBJ2-7 | NA | TRBV7-2 | NA | CASSLIWGSTYEQYF | TGTGCCAGCAGCTTAATTTGGGGCAGTACCTACGAGCAGTACTTC
TRBJ2-3 | TRBD2 | TRBV5-5 | NA | CASSIQSGGITDTQYF | TGTGCCAGCAGCATTCAGAGCGGGGGAATCACAGATACGCAGTATTTT
TRBJ1-2 | NA | TRBV4-2 | NA | CASSQELYGYTF | TGTGCCAGCAGCCAGGAACTTTATGGCTACACCTTC
TRBJ2-7 | NA | TRBV18 | NA | CASSPGWGGPSYEQYF | TGTGCCAGCTCACCCGGGTGGGGGGGCCCATCGTACGAGCAGTACTTC
TRBJ2-3 | TRBD2 | TRBV7-2 | NA | CACRLAGADTQYF | TGTGCCTGCAGACTAGCGGGGGCAGATACGCAGTATTTT
TRBJ2-5 | NA | TRBV7-2 | NA | CASSLDHRETQYF | TGTGCCAGCAGCTTAGATCATAGGGAGACCCAGTACTTC
TRBJ1-5 | NA | TRBV7-9 | NA | CASSLQGDQPQHF | TGTGCCAGCAGCTTACAAGGGGATCAGCCCCAGCATTTT
TRBJ1-4 | NA | TRBV6-6 | once | CASINSRGAMGEKLFF | TGTGCCAGCATCAACAGCAGGGGCGCCATGGGGGAAAAACTGTTTTTT
TRBJ2-1 | TRBD2 | TRBV6-5 | NA | CASRSSGGSSNEQFF | TGTGCCAGCAGATCTAGCGGGGGCTCCTCCAATGAGCAGTTCTTC
TRBJ2-2 | TRBD2 | TRBV6-5 | NA | CATKLAGGWTGELFF | TGTGCCACCAAGCTAGCGGGGGGTTGGACCGGGGAGCTGTTTTTT
TRBJ2-4 | TRBD2 | TRBV6-1 | NA | CASRGLAGDSNIQYF | TGTGCCAGCAGGGGACTAGCGGGGGATTCAAACATTCAGTACTTC
TRBJ1-1 | NA | TRBV9 | NA | CASSVVPGTEAFF | TGTGCCAGCAGCGTAGTGCCGGGCACTGAAGCTTTCTTT
TRBJ2-5 | NA | TRBV2 | NA | CASSAGHLQETQYF | TGTGCCAGCAGTGCGGGACACCTCCAAGAGACCCAGTACTTC
TRBJ2-5 | TRBD2 | TRBV5-1 | NA | CASSPSGGGRETQYF | TGCGCCAGCAGCCCCAGCGGGGGCGGACGGGAGACCCAGTACTTC
TRBJ1-2 | NA | TRBV18 | NA | CASSQDSSYGYTF | TGTGCCAGCTCACAGGACTCTAGCTATGGCTACACCTTC
TRBJ1-3 | TRBD1 | TRBV6-5 | NA | CASSFSDRGGNTIYF | TGTGCCAGCAGTTTCTCTGACAGGGGTGGAAACACCATATATTTT
TRBJ2-3 | NA | TRBV18 | NA | CASSRGAGTDTQYF | TGTGCCAGCTCTCGGGGGGCGGGCACAGATACGCAGTATTTT